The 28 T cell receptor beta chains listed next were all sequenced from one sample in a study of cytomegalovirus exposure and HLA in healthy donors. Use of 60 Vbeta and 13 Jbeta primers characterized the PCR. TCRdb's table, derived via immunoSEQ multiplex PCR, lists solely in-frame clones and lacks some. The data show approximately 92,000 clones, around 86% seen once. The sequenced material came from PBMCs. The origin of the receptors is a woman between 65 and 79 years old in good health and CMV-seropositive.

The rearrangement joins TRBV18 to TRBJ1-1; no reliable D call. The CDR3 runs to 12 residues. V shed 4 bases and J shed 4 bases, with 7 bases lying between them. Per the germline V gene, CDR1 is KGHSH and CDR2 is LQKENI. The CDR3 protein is CASSQAGTEAFF. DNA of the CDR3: TGTGCCAGCTCACAGGCAGGCACTGAAGCTTTCTTT.

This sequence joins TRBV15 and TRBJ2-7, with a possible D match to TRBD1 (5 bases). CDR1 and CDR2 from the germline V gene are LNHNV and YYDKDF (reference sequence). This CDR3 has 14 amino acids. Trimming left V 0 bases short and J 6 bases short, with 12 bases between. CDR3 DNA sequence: TGTGCCACCAGCAGAGATACAGGAGCTTCCGAGCAGTACTTC. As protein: CATSRDTGASEQYF.

This CDR3 reads CASSPLLSETQYF. CDR3 in DNA: TGTGCCAGCTCACCCCTTCTCTCAGAGACCCAGTACTTC. The chain joins TRBV18 to TRBJ2-5; D call uncertain. This CDR3 has 13 residues. V was trimmed by 3 bases and J by 4 bases, leaving 9 bases between them. Germline assignment: CDR1 KGHSH and CDR2 LQKENI.

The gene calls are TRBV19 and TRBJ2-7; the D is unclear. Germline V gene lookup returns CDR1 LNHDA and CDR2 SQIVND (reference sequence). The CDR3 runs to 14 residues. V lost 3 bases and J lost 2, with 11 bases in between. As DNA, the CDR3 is TGTGCCAGTAGTATTACATTACGTGCCTACGAGCAGTACTTC. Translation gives CASSITLRAYEQYF.

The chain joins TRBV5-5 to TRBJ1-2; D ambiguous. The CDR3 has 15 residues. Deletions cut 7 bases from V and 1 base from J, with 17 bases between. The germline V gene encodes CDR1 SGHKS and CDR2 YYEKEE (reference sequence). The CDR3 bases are TGTGCCAGCGACGCTGGAGAATTGTTTAACTATGGCTACACCTTC. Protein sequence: CASDAGELFNYGYTF.

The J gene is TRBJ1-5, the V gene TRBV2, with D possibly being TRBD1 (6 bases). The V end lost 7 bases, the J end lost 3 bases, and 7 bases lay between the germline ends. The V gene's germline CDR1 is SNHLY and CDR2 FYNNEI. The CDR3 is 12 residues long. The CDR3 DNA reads TGTGCCAGCAACAGGGACAATCAGCCCCAGCATTTT. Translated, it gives CASNRDNQPQHF.

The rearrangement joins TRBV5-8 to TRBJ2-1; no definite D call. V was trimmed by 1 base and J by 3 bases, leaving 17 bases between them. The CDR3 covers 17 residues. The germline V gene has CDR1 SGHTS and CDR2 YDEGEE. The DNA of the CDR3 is TGTGCCAGCAGCTTGCATTCCACCCCTCCCTACTACAATGAGCAGTTCTTC. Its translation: CASSLHSTPPYYNEQFF.

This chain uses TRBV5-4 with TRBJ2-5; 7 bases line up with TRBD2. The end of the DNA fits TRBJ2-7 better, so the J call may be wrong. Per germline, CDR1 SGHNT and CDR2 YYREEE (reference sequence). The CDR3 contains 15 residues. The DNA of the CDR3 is TGTGCCAGCAGCTGGGGGGGGGATCGCACGGACGAGCAGTACTTC. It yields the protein CASSWGGDRTDEQYF.

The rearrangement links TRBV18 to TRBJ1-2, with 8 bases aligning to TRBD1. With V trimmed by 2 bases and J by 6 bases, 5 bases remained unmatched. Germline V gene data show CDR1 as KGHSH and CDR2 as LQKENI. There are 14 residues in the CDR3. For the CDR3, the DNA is TGTGCCAGCTCACCAACAGGGGGGATGAATGGCTACACCTTC. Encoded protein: CASSPTGGMNGYTF.

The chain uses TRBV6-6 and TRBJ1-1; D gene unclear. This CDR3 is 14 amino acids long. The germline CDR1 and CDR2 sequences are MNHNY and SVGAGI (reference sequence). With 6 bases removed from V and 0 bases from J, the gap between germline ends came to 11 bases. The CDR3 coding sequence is TGTGCCAGCAGGTCTCTAGCAGTGAACACTGAAGCTTTCTTT. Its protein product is CASRSLAVNTEAFF.

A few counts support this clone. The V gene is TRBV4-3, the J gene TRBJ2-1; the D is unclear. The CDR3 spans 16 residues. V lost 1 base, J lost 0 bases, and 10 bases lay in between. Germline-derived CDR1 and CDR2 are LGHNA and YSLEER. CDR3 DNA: TGCGCCAGCAGCCAAGCAACAGATCCCTCCTACAATGAGCAGTTCTTC. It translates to CASSQATDPSYNEQFF.

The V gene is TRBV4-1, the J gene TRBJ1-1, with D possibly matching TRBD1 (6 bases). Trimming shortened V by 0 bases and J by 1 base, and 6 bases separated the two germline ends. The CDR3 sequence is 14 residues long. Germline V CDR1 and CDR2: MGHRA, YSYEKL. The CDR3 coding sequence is TGCGCCAGCAGCCAAGACAGGGGGAACACTGAAGCTTTCTTT. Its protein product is CASSQDRGNTEAFF.

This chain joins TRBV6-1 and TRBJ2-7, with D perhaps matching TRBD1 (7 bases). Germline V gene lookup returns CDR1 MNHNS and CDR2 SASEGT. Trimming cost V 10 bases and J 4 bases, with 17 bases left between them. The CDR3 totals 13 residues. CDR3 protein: CATMRSGGYEQYF. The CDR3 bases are TGTGCCACCATGAGGTCAGGGGGGTACGAGCAGTACTTC.

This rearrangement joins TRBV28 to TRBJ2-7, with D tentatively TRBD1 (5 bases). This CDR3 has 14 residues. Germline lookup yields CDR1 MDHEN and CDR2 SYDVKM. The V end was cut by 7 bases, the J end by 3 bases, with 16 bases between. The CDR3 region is CASTISGPYYEQYF. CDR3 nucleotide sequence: TGTGCCAGCACCATTTCAGGGCCTTACTACGAGCAGTACTTC.

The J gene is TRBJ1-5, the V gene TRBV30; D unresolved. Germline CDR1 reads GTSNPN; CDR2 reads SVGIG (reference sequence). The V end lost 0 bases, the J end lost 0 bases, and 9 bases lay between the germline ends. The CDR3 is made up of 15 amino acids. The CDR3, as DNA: TGTGCCTGGAGTGTAGGCGGTCATAGCAATCAGCCCCAGCATTTT. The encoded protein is CAWSVGGHSNQPQHF.

The CDR3 reads CASTRGTDYGYTF. The DNA for the CDR3 is TGTGCCAGCACCCGGGGGACGGACTATGGCTACACCTTC. The chain carries TRBV7-2 and TRBJ1-2; weak D call: TRBD1 (5 bases). The CDR3 contains 13 residues. Germline V lookup: CDR1 SGHTA, CDR2 FQGNSA. Trimming removed 7 bases from V and 3 bases from J, with 12 bases in between.

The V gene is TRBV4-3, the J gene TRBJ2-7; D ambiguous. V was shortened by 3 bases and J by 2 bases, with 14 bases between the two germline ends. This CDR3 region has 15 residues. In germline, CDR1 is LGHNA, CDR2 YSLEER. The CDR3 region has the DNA TGCGCCAGCAGCCAGGGCTTAACAGCTGCCTACGAGCAGTACTTC. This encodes CASSQGLTAAYEQYF.

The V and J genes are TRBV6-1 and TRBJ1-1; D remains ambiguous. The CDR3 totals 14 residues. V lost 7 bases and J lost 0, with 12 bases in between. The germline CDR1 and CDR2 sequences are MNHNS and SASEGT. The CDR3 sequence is CASKRTGMNTEAFF. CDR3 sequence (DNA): TGTGCCAGCAAAAGGACGGGAATGAACACTGAAGCTTTCTTT.

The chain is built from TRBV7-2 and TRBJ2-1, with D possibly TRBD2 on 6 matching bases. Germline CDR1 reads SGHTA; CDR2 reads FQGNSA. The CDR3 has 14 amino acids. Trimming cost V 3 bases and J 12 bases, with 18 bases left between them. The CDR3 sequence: CASSFPGLPWGQFF. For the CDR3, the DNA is TGTGCCAGCAGCTTTCCGGGACTCCCCTGGGGGCAGTTCTTC. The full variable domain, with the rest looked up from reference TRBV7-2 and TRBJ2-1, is GAGVSQSPSNKVTEKGKDVELRCDPISGHTALYWYRQSLGQGLEFLIYFQGNSAPDKSGLPSDRFSAERTGGSVSTLTIQRTQQEDSAVYLCASSFPGLPWGQFFGPGTRLTVL.

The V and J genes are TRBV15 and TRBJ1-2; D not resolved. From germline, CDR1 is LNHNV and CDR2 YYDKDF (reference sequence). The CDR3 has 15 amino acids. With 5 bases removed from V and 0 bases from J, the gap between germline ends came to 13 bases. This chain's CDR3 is CATSGVREANYGYTF. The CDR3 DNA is TGTGCCACCAGCGGGGTCCGGGAAGCTAACTATGGCTACACCTTC.

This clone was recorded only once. The DNA for the CDR3 is TGTGCCACCTCGACTAGCCCTTTATACGAGCAGTACTTC. Its protein is CATSTSPLYEQYF. The gene calls are TRBV2 and TRBJ2-7, with 7 bases lining up with TRBD2. Trimming removed 10 bases from V and 4 bases from J; junction bases left unmatched: 10. This CDR3 is 13 amino acids long. Germline-derived CDR1 and CDR2 are SNHLY and FYNNEI.

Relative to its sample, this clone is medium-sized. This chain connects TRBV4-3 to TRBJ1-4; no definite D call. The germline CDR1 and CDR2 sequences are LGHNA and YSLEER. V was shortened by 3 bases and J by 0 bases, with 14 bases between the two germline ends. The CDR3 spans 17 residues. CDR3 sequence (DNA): TGCGCCAGCAGCCAGGCAGGATCCTCCCCAACTAATGAAAAACTGTTTTTT. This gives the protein CASSQAGSSPTNEKLFF.

CDR3 region: CASSQEQAARYGYTF. The CDR3 DNA reads as TGTGCCAGCAGCCAAGAACAGGCCGCCCGATATGGCTACACCTTC. The chain carries TRBV14 and TRBJ1-2; the D gene is possibly TRBD1 (5 bases). V shed 0 bases and J shed 5 bases, with 13 bases lying between them. The CDR3 spans 15 residues. Germline V lookup: CDR1 SGHDN, CDR2 FVKESK. Combining the CDR3 with reference TRBV14 and TRBJ1-2 gives the whole variable domain EAGVTQFPSHSVIEKGQTVTLRCDPISGHDNLYWYRRVMGKEIKFLLHFVKESKQDESGMPNNRFLAERTGGTYSTLKVQPAELEDSGVYFCASSQEQAARYGYTFGSGTRLTVV.

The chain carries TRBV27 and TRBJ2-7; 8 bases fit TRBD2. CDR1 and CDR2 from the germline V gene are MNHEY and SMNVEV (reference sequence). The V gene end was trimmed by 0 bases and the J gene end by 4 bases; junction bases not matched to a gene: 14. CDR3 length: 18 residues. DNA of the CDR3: TGTGCCAGCAGTTTATCGGGGGCAAAAGCGGGGGTAGGGTACGAGCAGTACTTC. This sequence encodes CASSLSGAKAGVGYEQYF.

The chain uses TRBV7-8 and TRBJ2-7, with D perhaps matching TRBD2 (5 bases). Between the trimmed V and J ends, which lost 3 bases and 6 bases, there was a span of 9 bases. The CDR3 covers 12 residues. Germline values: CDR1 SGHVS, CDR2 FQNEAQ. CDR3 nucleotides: TGTGCCAGCAGCTTGAAGCGGTTCGAGCAGTACTTC. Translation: CASSLKRFEQYF.

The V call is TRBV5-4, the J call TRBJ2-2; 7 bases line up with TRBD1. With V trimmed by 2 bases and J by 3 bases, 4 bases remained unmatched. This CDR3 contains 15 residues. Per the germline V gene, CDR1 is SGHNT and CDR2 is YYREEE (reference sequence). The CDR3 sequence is CASSLGGRDTGELFF. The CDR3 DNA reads TGTGCCAGCAGCTTAGGGGGCCGGGACACCGGGGAGCTGTTTTTT.

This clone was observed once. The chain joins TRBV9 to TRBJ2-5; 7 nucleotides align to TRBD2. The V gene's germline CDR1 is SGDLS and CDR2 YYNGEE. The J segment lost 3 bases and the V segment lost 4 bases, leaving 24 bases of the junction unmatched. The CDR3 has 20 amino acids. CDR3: CASSSQWGGTPGLEKETQYF. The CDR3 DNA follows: TGTGCCAGCAGCTCACAATGGGGAGGGACTCCGGGTCTAGAGAAAGAGACCCAGTACTTC.

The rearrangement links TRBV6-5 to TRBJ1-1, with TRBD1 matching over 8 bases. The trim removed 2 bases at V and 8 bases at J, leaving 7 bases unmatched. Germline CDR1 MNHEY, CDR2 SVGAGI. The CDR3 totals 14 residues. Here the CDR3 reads CASSYTTGVTEAFF. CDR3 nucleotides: TGTGCCAGCAGTTACACGACAGGGGTGACCGAAGCTTTCTTT.